This entry lists 13 T cell receptor beta chains sequenced from one sample in a study of vaccination and CD4 T cells after COVID-19. Regarding treatment: approximately 9-day PBMC culture with coronavirus spike peptide pools or control peptides (ViraFEST assay). From the unexposed donor, CD4+ T cells were collected ahead of the COVID-19 pandemic (2011-2018). Sequence data for DNA of cultured CD4+ T cells were generated by the Oncomine TCR Beta short-read assay. Genomic DNA was drawn out of CD4+ T cells grown in culture. Each CDR3 protein gets one entry after TCRdb re-called the PCR reads with MiXCR. The sample records 9,000 to 13,000 distinct CDR3 sequences, under 35% being singletons. These receptors are not linked to any known antigen. Input material: CD4+ T cells from blood, cultured in vitro. Every receptor here comes from a human donor in good health.

By sample share, this clonotype is medium-sized (0.01 to 0.1%). This rearrangement joins TRBV10-3 to TRBJ2-7, with 10 bases matching TRBD1. The CDR3 is 14 amino acids. Trimming took 10 bases from V and 3 from J; bases not matched to a gene: 9. Germline CDR1 and CDR2: ENHRY and SYGVKD. For the CDR3, the DNA is TGTGCCACGGACTCCGGGACAGGGGTCTACGAGCAGTACTTC. Its translation is CATDSGTGVYEQYF.

The chain uses TRBV18 and TRBJ1-5, with 11 bases lining up with TRBD1. Trimming cost V 4 bases and J 4 bases; bases outside gene matches: 9. The germline V gene has CDR1 KGHSH and CDR2 LQKENI. The CDR3 runs to 17 residues. CDR3 sequence: CASSQGQGAIRNQPQHF. The CDR3 DNA follows: TGTGCCAGCTCACAAGGACAGGGGGCAATTCGTAATCAGCCCCAGCATTTT.

The chain is built from TRBV11-3 and TRBJ2-2; a possible D gene is TRBD2 (6 bases). This CDR3 has 14 residues. Trimming left V 6 bases short and J 4 bases short, with 12 bases between. Germline V lookup: CDR1 SGHNT, CDR2 YENEEA. CDR3 sequence (DNA): TGTGCCAGCAGTCGGAGGGGCGGCACCGGGGAGCTGTTTTTT. Amino acid sequence: CASSRRGGTGELFF.

The sample holds a few counts of this clonotype. The J gene is TRBJ2-3, the V gene TRBV27, with TRBD1 identical over 7 bases. J was trimmed by 1 base and V by 5 bases; bases with no gene match: 3. CDR3 size: 14 residues. The germline CDR1 and CDR2 sequences are MNHEY and SMNVEV (reference sequence). DNA for the CDR3: TGTGCCAGCAGTCGGGACAGCCGCACAGATACGCAGTATTTT. Translation: CASSRDSRTDTQYF.

This clonotype has just a few counts. This rearrangement joins TRBV19 to TRBJ1-2; 10 bases map to TRBD1. Germline values: CDR1 LNHDA, CDR2 SQIVND (reference sequence). The CDR3 consists of 13 residues. The V gene end was trimmed by 5 bases and the J gene end by 4 bases; junction bases not matched to a gene: 1. The CDR3 DNA follows: TGTGCCAGTAGTGGGACAGGGGCCTATGGCTACACCTTC. Its translation is CASSGTGAYGYTF.

V is TRBV12-3 or TRBV12-4 and J is TRBJ2-3; 7 bases align to TRBD2. The CDR3 is 16 residues long. Trimming cost V 0 bases and J 5 bases; bases outside gene matches: 8. In nucleotides, the CDR3 is TGTGCCAGCAGTTTAGCGCTAGCTGGGGGGGGAGATACGCAGTATTTT. Protein: CASSLALAGGGDTQYF.

This clonotype ranks as medium-sized (0.01 to 0.1%). The J gene is TRBJ1-1, the V gene TRBV6-1, with D perhaps matching TRBD1 (5 bases). Germline CDR1 is MNHNS and CDR2 is SASEGT. The CDR3 consists of 14 residues. Trimming took off 5 bases at V and 6 bases at J, with 16 bases between the two ends. CDR3 coding DNA: TGTGCCAGCAGTATGACACCCGGGGGGTCTGAAGCTTTCTTT. Its protein product is CASSMTPGGSEAFF.

The chain is built from TRBV18 and TRBJ1-5; TRBD1 matches at 7 bases. V shed 8 bases, J shed 6 bases, and the junction held 13 bases outside the gene matches. CDR1 and CDR2 (germline): KGHSH, LQKENI. This CDR3 has 15 amino acids. CDR3 amino acids: CASKVGGGAGQPQHF. The CDR3 coding sequence is TGTGCCAGCAAAGTGGGAGGGGGCGCCGGTCAGCCCCAGCATTTT.

This chain links TRBV6-2 or TRBV6-3 with TRBJ2-7; D might be TRBD2 (5 bases). This CDR3 comprises 14 residues. CDR1 MNHEY and CDR2 SVGEGT come from the germline V gene. V lost 2 bases, J lost 4 bases, and 12 bases lay in between. CDR3: CASSYTGRGYEQYF. In DNA form, the CDR3 reads TGTGCCAGCAGTTACACGGGTCGAGGGTACGAGCAGTACTTC.

Only one count was recorded for this clonotype. J is TRBJ2-7 and V is TRBV18, with 7 bases fitting TRBD1. The length of the CDR3 is 12 residues. The J segment lost 8 bases and the V segment lost 3 bases, leaving 4 bases of the junction unmatched. The V gene's germline CDR1 is KGHSH and CDR2 LQKENI. The chain's CDR3 is CASSPGQKQQYF. The CDR3, as DNA: TGTGCCAGCTCACCGGGACAGAAACAGCAGTACTTC. Full variable domain (missing parts from reference TRBV18 and TRBJ2-7): NAGVMQNPRHLVRRRGQEARLRCSPMKGHSHVYWYRQLPEEGLKFMVYLQKENIIDESGMPKERFSAEFPKEGPSILRIQQVVRGDSAAYFCASSPGQKQQYFGPGTRLTVT.

This clonotype has just a few counts. The chain links TRBV2 to TRBJ1-6; perhaps TRBD1 as D (6 bases). V was trimmed by 6 bases and J by 3 bases, leaving 12 bases between them. This CDR3 comprises 15 residues. Germline values: CDR1 SNHLY, CDR2 FYNNEI. The CDR3 loop reads CASRDTDSYNSPLHF. CDR3 DNA sequence: TGTGCCAGCAGGGACACGGACAGCTATAATTCACCCCTCCACTTT.

CDR3 amino acids: CASSSYPPQETQYF. The CDR3 nucleotides read TGCGCCAGCAGCTCCTACCCCCCCCAAGAGACCCAGTACTTC. The genes are TRBV5-1 and TRBJ2-5; D call uncertain. The CDR3 contains 14 residues. Germline CDR1 reads SGHRS; CDR2 reads YFSETQ. Between the trimmed V and J ends, which lost 3 bases and 1 base, there was a span of 10 bases.

The chain links TRBV28 to TRBJ1-5; TRBD1 might be the D (6 bases). Germline V lookup: CDR1 MDHEN, CDR2 SYDVKM. Trimming stripped 5 bases from V and 5 bases from J, with 10 bases between. The CDR3 runs to 13 residues. Here the CDR3 reads CASSVGADQPQHF. The CDR3 DNA is TGTGCCAGCAGTGTGGGGGCGGATCAGCCCCAGCATTTT.